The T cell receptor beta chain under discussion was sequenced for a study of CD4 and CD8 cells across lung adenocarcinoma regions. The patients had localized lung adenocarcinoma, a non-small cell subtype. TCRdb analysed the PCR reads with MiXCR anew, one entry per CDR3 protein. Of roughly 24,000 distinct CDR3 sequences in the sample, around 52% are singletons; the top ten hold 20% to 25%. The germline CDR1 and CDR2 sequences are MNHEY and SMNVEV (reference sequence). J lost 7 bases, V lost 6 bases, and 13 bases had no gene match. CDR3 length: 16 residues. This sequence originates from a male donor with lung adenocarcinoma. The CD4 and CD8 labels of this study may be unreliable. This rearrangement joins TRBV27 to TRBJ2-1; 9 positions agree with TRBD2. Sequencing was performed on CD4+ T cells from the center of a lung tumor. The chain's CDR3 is CASSPTLAGRRNEQFF. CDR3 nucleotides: TGTGCCAGCAGCCCCACTCTAGCGGGAAGGAGGAATGAGCAGTTCTTC.